Here is one T cell receptor beta chain with its context. The sample belongs to a study of control samples from healthy donors and cancer patients. Germline CDR1 is SGHKS and CDR2 is YYEKEE (reference sequence). The V gene lost 5 bases and the J gene lost 0 bases, with 11 bases spanning the gap. CDR3 size: 14 residues. Libraries were prepared by immunoSEQ multiplex PCR; TCRdb keeps only in-frame clonotypes and omits some of them. Found here are some 180,000 clones; the top ten clones hold less than 2.5%. The genes are TRBV5-5 and TRBJ1-1, with a possible D match to TRBD1 (5 bases). This sequence was found in a woman younger than 45 in good health. The sequenced sample was blood. In nucleotides, the CDR3 is TGTGCCAGCAGAACGCGACAGCTGAACACTGAAGCTTTCTTT. It yields the protein CASRTRQLNTEAFF. The entire variable domain, with the rest obtained from reference TRBV5-5 and TRBJ1-1, is as follows: DAGVTQSPTHLIKTRGQQVTLRCSPISGHKSVSWYQQVLGQGPQFIFQYYEKEERGRGNFPDRFSARQFPNYSSELNVNALLLGDSALYLCASRTRQLNTEAFFGQGTRLTVV.